This is a list of T cell receptor beta chains from one sample in a study of blood T cell repertoires in COVID-19. Profiling relied on immunoSEQ multiplex PCR, and the TCRdb table lists in-frame clones only, not all of them. The sample contains over 250,000 clones, roughly nine tenths of which appear only once. Sequencing was performed on PBMCs or T cells enriched from blood (not recorded which). All receptors derive from a man between 60 and 70 years old who had recovered from COVID-19. CDR3s include the opening cysteine and the closing phenylalanine or tryptophan. D genes are given only for firm matches. A clone size is listed for some rows: how often the clone was seen (once, few, many), or a class if it is expanded.

D gene,J gene,V gene,clone size,CDR3 protein,CDR3 DNA
TRBD1,TRBJ1-5,TRBV18,.,CASSPRRGHQPQHF,TGTGCCAGCTCACCACGAAGGGGGCATCAGCCCCAGCATTTT
TRBD2,TRBJ2-5,TRBV28,.,CASSLSGEGETQYF,TGTGCCAGCAGTTTATCGGGGGAGGGTGAGACCCAGTACTTC
TRBD2,TRBJ2-3,TRBV30,.,CAWSPSGVGTDTQYF,TGTGCCTGGAGTCCAAGCGGGGTCGGCACAGATACGCAGTATTTT
TRBD1,TRBJ2-7,TRBV30,.,CAWTKRTGPYEQYF,TGTGCCTGGACAAAGCGGACAGGTCCCTACGAGCAGTACTTC
.,TRBJ1-1,TRBV7-7,.,CATNPAGKNTEAFF,TGTGCTACCAATCCGGCAGGGAAGAACACTGAAGCTTTCTTT
.,TRBJ2-5,TRBV5-1,.,CASSLEVAIGTQYF,TGCGCCAGCAGCTTGGAGGTAGCGATAGGGACCCAGTACTTC
.,TRBJ1-1,TRBV28,.,CASSSGHTEAFF,TGTGCCAGCAGTTCAGGGCACACTGAAGCTTTCTTT
TRBD2,TRBJ2-2,TRBV7-9,.,CASSLRGLAGATGELFF,TGTGCCAGCAGCTTAAGGGGACTAGCGGGTGCCACCGGGGAGCTGTTTTTT
TRBD1,TRBJ1-1,TRBV7-2,.,CASSLAGQANTEAFF,TGTGCCAGCAGCTTAGCAGGACAGGCGAACACTGAAGCTTTCTTT
TRBD1,TRBJ1-4,TRBV10-1,.,CASSRHRGSEKLFF,TGCGCCAGCAGTAGACACAGGGGATCCGAAAAACTGTTTTTT
.,TRBJ2-5,TRBV24-1,.,CATSDLGQAEYQYF,TGTGCCACCAGTGATTTGGGGCAGGCCGAATACCAGTACTTC
TRBD1,TRBJ1-1,TRBV14,.,CASRRTGGLNTEAFF,TGTGCCAGCAGGAGAACAGGGGGCCTGAACACTGAAGCTTTCTTT
.,TRBJ1-3,TRBV6-5,few,CASSRGTAGNTIYF,TGTGCCAGCAGTCGCGGGACGGCTGGAAACACCATATATTTT
.,TRBJ1-5,TRBV7-2,.,CASRRGGGGNQPQHF,TGTGCCAGCAGACGTGGAGGGGGGGGCAATCAGCCCCAGCATTTT
TRBD1,TRBJ2-7,TRBV7-9,.,CASRDSSYEQYF,TGTGCCAGCCGGGACAGCTCCTACGAGCAGTACTTC
.,TRBJ2-4,TRBV7-8,.,CASSLGPLRVGVIQYF,TGTGCCAGCAGCTTAGGCCCCCTTAGGGTAGGGGTCATTCAGTACTTC
.,TRBJ1-1,TRBV2,.,CASTQIEGSKVEAFF,TGTGCCAGCACCCAAATAGAGGGTTCTAAAGTTGAAGCTTTCTTT